The entry that follows covers one TCR beta chain sequence. CDR1 is MNHEY and CDR2 is SVGAGI in the germline V gene. The CDR3 loop spans 12 amino acids. Trimming left V 8 bases short and J 1 base short, with 3 bases between. Libraries were prepared by immunoSEQ multiplex PCR; TCRdb keeps only in-frame clonotypes and omits some of them. Found here are about 130,000 clones, just under 95% of them singletons; the top ten hold 12% to 15%. These data belong to a study of control samples from healthy donors and cancer patients. The receptor comes from a man in his 60s with colorectal cancer. The V and J genes are TRBV6-5 and TRBJ1-6, with D uncertain. The sequenced material came from PBMCs. The CDR3 DNA reads TGTGCCAGCGGGTCCTATAATTCACCCCTCCACTTT. Amino acid sequence: CASGSYNSPLHF.